The clone carrying this T cell receptor beta chain appeared many times. CDR1 and CDR2 from the germline V gene are MDHEN and SYDVKM. V was shortened by 5 bases and J by 3 bases, with 10 bases between the two germline ends. CDR3 length equals 13 residues. This entry belongs to a study of T-cell reconstitution after alpha-beta-depleted transplantation in children. Using unique molecular identifiers, the investigators prepared the TCRbeta library. TCRdb re-analysed the PCR reads in MiXCR, keeping a single row per CDR3 protein. The data contain approximately 150,000 distinct CDR3 sequences, about 9% of them singletons.

The rearrangement links TRBV28 to TRBJ1-2; D unclear. The receptor was derived from a female patient between 2 and 15 years old who had a stem cell transplant for congenital amegakaryocytic thrombocytopenia, so the T cells may come from the graft donor. Sample: PBMCs, mostly from graft donor cells, taken 180 days after TCRalphabeta/CD19-depleted stem cell transplant. The CDR3 DNA follows: TGTGCCAGCAGTGCCTCATACCACTATGGCTACACCTTC. This codes for CASSASYHYGYTF.